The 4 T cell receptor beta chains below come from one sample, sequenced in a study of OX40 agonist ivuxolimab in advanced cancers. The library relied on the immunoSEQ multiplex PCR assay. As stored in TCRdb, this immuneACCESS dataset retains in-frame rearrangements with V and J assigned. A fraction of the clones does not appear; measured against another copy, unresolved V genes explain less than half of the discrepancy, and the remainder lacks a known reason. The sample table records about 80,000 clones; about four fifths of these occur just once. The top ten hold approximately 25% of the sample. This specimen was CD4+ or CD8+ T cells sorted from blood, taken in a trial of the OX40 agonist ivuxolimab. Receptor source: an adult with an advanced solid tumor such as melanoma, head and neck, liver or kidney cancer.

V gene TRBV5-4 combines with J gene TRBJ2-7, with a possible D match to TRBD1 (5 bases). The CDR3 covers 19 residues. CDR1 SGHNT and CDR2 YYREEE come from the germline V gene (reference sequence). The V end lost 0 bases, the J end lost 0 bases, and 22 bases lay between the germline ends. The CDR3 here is CASSLGAGPDLTTSYEQYF. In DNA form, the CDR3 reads TGTGCCAGCAGCTTGGGGGCAGGGCCAGACCTCACCACCTCCTACGAGCAGTACTTC.

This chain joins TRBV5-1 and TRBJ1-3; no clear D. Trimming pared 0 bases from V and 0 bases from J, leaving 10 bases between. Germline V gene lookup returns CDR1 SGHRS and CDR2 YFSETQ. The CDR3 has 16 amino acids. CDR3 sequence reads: CASSLAGGNSGNTIYF. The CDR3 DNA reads TGCGCCAGCAGCTTGGCAGGAGGAAACTCTGGAAACACCATATATTTT.

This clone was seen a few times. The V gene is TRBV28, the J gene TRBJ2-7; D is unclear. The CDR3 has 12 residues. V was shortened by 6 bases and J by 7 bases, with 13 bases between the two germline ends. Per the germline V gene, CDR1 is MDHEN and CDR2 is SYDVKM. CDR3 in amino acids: CASSRTHWEQYF. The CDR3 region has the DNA TGTGCCAGCAGCCGAACCCATTGGGAGCAGTACTTC.

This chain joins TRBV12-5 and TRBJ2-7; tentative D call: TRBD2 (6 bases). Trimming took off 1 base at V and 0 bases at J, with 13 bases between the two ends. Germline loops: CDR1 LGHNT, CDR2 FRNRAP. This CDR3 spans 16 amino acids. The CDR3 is CASGLGAGTRSYEQYF. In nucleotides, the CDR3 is TGTGCTAGTGGTTTGGGGGCCGGGACTCGCTCCTACGAGCAGTACTTC.